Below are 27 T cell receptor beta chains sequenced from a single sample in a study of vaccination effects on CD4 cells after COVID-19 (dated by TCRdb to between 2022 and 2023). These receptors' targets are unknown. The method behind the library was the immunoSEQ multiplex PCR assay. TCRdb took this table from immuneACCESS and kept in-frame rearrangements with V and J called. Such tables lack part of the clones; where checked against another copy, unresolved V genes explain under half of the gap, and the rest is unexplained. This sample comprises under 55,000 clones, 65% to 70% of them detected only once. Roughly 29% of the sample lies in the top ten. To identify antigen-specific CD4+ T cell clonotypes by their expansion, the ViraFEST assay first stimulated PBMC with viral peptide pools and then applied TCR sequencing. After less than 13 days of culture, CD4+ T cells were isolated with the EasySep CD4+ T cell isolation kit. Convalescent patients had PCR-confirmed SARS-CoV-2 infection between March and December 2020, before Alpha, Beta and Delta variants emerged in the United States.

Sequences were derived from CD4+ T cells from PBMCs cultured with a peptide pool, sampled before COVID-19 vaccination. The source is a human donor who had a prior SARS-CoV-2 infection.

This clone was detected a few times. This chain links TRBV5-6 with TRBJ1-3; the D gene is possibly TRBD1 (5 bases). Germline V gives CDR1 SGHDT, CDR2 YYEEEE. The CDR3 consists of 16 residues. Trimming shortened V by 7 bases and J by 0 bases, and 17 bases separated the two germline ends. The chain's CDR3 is CASHDYGGYSGNTIYF. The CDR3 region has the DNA TGTGCCAGCCACGACTACGGGGGATACTCTGGAAACACCATATATTTT. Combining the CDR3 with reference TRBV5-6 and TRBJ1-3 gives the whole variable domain DAGVTQSPTHLIKTRGQQVTLRCSPKSGHDTVSWYQQALGQGPQFIFQYYEEEERQRGNFPDRFSGHQFPNYSSELNVNALLLGDSALYLCASHDYGGYSGNTIYFGEGSWLTVV.

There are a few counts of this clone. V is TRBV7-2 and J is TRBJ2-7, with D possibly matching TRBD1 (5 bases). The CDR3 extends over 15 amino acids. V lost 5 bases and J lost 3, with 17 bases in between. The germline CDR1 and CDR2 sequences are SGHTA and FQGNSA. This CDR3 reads CASSPRTNSYYEQYF. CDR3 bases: TGTGCCAGCAGCCCCCGGACAAACAGCTACTACGAGCAGTACTTC.

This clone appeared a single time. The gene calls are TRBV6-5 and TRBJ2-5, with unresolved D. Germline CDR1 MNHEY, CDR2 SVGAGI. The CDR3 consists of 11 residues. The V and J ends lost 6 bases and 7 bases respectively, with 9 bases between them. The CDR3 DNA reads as TGTGCCAGCAGCCCCGGTAGGACCCAGTACTTC. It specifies CASSPGRTQYF.

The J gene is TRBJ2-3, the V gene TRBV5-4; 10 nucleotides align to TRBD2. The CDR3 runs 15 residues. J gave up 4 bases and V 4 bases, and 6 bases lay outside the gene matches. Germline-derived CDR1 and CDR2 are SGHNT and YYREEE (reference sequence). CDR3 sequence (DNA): TGTGCCAGCAGCGTAAGCGGGGGGGCCCCAGATACGCAGTATTTT. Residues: CASSVSGGAPDTQYF.

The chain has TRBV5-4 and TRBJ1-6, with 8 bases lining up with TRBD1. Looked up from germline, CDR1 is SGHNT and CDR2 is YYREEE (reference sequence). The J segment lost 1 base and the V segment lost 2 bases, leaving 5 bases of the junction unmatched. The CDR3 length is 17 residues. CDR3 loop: CASSFTGGISYNSPLHF. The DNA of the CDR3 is TGTGCCAGCAGCTTCACAGGGGGAATTTCCTATAATTCACCCCTCCACTTT. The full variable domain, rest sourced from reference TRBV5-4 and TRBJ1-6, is ETGVTQSPTHLIKTRGQQVTLRCSSQSGHNTVSWYQQALGQGPQFIFQYYREEENGRGNFPPRFSGLQFPNYSSELNVNALELDDSALYLCASSFTGGISYNSPLHFGNGTRLTVT.

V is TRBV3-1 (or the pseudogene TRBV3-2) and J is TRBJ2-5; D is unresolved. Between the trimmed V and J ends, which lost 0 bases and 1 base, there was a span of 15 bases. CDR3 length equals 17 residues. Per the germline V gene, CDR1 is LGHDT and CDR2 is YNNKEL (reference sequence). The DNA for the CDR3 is TGTGCCAGCAGCCAAGAAATGAGGTCGACGTTCCAAGAGACCCAGTACTTC. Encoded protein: CASSQEMRSTFQETQYF.

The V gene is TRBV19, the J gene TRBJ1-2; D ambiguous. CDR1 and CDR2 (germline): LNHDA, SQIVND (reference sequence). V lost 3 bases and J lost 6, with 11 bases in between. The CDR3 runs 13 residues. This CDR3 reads CASSIGSVDGYTF. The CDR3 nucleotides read TGTGCCAGTAGTATCGGGTCCGTTGATGGCTACACCTTC.

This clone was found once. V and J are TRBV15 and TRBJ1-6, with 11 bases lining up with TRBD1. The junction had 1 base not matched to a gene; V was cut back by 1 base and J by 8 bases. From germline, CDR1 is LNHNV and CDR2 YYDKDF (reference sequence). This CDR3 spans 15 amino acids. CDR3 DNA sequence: TGTGCCACCAGCAGAGGGACAGGGGGCCATTCACCCCTCCACTTT. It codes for CATSRGTGGHSPLHF.

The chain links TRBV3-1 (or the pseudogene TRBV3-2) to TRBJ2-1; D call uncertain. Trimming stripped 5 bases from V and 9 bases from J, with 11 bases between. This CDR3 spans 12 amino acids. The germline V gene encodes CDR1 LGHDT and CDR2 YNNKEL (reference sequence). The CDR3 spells CASSSPLGEQFF. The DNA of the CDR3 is TGTGCCAGCAGCTCCCCCTTGGGTGAGCAGTTCTTC.

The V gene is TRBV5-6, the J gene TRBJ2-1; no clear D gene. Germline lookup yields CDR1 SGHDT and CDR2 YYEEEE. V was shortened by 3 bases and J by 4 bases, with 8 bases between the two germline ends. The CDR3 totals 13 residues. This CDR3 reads CASSSWAYNEQFF. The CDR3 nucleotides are TGTGCCAGCAGCTCTTGGGCTTACAATGAGCAGTTCTTC. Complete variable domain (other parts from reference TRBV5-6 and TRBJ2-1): DAGVTQSPTHLIKTRGQQVTLRCSPKSGHDTVSWYQQALGQGPQFIFQYYEEEERQRGNFPDRFSGHQFPNYSSELNVNALLLGDSALYLCASSSWAYNEQFFGPGTRLTVL.

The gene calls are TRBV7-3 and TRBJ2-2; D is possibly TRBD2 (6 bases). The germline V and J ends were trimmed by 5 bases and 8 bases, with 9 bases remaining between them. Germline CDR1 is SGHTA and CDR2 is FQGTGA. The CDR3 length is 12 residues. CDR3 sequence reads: CASSRRGGELFF. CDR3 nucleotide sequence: TGTGCCAGCAGCCGACGGGGGGGGGAGCTGTTTTTT.

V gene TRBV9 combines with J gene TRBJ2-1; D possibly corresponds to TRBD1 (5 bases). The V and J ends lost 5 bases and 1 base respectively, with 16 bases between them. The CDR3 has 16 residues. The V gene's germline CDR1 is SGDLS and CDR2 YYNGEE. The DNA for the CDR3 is TGTGCCAGCAGTGGCCAGGGCGGCCAATCCTACAATGAGCAGTTCTTC. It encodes CASSGQGGQSYNEQFF. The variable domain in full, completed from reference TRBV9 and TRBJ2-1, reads DSGVTQTPKHLITATGQRVTLRCSPRSGDLSVYWYQQSLDQGLQFLIQYYNGEERAKGNILERFSAQQFPDLHSELNLSSLELGDSALYFCASSGQGGQSYNEQFFGPGTRLTVL.

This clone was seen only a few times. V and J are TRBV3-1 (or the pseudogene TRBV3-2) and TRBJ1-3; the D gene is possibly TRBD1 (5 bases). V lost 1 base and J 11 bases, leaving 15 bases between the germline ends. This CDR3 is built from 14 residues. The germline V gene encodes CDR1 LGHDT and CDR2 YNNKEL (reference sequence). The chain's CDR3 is CASSQGGARRPIYF. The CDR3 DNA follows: TGTGCCAGCAGCCAAGGCGGGGCCCGGAGGCCCATATATTTT.

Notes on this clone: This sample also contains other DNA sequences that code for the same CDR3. CDR3 bases: TGTGCCTGGAGTGTGTCAGGGAGAAACACCATATATTTT. It specifies CAWSVSGRNTIYF. The rearrangement uses TRBV30 and TRBJ1-3, with D possibly matching TRBD1 (5 bases). The CDR3 is 13 amino acids. Germline values: CDR1 GTSNPN, CDR2 SVGIG (reference sequence). Trimming left V 0 bases short and J 5 bases short, with 8 bases between.

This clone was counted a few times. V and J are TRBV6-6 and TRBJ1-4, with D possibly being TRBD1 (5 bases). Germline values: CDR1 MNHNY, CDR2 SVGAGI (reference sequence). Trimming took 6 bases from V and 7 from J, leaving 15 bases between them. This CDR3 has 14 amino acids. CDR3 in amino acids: CASSDTGGVEKLFF. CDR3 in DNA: TGTGCCAGCAGCGATACTGGGGGAGTTGAAAAACTGTTTTTT.

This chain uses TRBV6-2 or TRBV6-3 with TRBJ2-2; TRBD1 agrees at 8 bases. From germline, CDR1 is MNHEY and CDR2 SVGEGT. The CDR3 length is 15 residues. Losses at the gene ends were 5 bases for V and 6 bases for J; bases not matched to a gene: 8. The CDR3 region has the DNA TGTGCCAGCAGTAAAACGTCAGGGGGCCCCGGGGAGCTGTTTTTT. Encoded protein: CASSKTSGGPGELFF.

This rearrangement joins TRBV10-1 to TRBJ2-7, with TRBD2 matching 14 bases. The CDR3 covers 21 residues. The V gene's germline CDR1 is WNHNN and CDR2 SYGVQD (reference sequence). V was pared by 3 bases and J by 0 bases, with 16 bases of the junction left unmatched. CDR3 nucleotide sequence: TGCGCCAGCAGTGATAAGTTCAATGGGACTAGCGGGAGAGGCAGCTCCTACGAGCAGTACTTC. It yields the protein CASSDKFNGTSGRGSSYEQYF.

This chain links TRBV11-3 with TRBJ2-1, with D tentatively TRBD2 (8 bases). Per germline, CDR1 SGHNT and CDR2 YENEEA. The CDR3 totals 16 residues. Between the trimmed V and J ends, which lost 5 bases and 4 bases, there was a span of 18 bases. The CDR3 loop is CASSRQGGLGYNEQFF. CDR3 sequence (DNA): TGTGCCAGCAGCCGGCAGGGGGGACTAGGGTACAATGAGCAGTTCTTC. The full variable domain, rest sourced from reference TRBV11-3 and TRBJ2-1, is EAGVVQSPRYKIIEKKQPVAFWCNPISGHNTLYWYLQNLGQGPELLIRYENEEAVDDSQLPKDRFSAERLKGVDSTLKIQPAELGDSAVYLCASSRQGGLGYNEQFFGPGTRLTVL.

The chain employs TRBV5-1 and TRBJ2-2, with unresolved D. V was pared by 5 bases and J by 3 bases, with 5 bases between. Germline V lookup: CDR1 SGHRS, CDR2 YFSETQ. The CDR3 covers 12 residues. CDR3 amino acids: CASSSDTGELFF. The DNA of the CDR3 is TGCGCCAGCAGTTCGGACACCGGGGAGCTGTTTTTT.

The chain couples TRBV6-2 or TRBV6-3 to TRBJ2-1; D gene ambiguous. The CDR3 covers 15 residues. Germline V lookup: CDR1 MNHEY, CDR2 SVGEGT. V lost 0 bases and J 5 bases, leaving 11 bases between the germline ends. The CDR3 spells CASSYSRRADNEQFF. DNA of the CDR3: TGTGCCAGCAGTTACTCACGGCGTGCGGACAATGAGCAGTTCTTC.

This CDR3 is CASDRAFEQYF. The DNA for the CDR3 is TGTGCCAGTGACCGAGCCTTCGAGCAGTACTTC. The rearrangement uses TRBV30 and TRBJ2-7; no firm D call. This CDR3 comprises 11 residues. Trimming left V 8 bases short and J 6 bases short, with 14 bases between. Germline CDR1 and CDR2: GTSNPN and SVGIG (reference sequence).

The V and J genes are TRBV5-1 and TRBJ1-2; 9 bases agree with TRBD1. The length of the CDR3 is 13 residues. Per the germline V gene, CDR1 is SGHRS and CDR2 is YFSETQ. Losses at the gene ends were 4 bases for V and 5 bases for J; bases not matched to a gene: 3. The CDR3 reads CASSVGTGYGYTF. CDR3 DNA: TGCGCCAGCAGCGTCGGGACAGGGTATGGCTACACCTTC.

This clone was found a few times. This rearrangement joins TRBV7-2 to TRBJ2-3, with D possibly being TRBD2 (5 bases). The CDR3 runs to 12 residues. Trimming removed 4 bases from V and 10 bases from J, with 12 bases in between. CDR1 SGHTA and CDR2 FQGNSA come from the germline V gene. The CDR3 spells CASSSDSPSQYF. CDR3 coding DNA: TGTGCCAGCAGCTCGGACTCTCCCTCGCAGTATTTT.

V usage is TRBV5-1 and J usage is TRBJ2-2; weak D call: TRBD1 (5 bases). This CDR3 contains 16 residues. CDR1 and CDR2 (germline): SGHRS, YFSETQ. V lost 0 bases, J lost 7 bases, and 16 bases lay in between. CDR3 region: CASSLEAFQGNGELFF. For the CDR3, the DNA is TGCGCCAGCAGCTTGGAGGCATTCCAGGGAAACGGGGAGCTGTTTTTT.

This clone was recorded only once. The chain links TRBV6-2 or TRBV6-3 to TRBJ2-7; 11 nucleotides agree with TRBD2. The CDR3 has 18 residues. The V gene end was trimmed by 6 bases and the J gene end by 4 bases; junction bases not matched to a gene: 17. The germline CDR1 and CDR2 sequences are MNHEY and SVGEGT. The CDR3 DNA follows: TGTGCCAGCAGCCCGGCACTAGCGGGAGTCCCCCACTCATACGAGCAGTACTTC. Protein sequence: CASSPALAGVPHSYEQYF.

The CDR3 is CAISDYNRQGSGELFF. DNA for the CDR3: TGTGCCATCAGTGACTACAACCGACAGGGATCCGGGGAGCTGTTTTTT. The genes are TRBV10-3 and TRBJ2-2, with TRBD1 identical over 7 bases. The CDR3 runs 16 residues. The V gene end was trimmed by 3 bases and the J gene end by 6 bases; junction bases not matched to a gene: 10. Germline V CDR1 and CDR2: ENHRY, SYGVKD.

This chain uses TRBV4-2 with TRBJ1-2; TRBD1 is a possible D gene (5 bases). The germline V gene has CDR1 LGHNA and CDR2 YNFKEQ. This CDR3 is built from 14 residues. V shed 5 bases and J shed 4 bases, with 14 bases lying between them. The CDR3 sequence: CASSSGGTGYGYTF. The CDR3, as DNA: TGTGCCAGCAGCAGCGGGGGAACAGGCTATGGCTACACCTTC.